This TCR beta chain was sequenced for a study of control samples from healthy donors and cancer patients. This CDR3 has 14 amino acids. Germline V gene sequence: CDR1 MRHNA, CDR2 SNTAGT. V lost 5 bases, J lost 0 bases, and 7 bases lay in between. Using immunoSEQ multiplex PCR, the repertoire was profiled, and TCRdb retains in-frame clones only, with some absent. The table includes several thousand clones, roughly nine tenths detected once. The origin of this receptor is a man between 60 and 75 years old with colorectal cancer. The sequencing sample was made of PBMCs. The chain has TRBV6-4 and TRBJ2-2; D unclear. CDR3 sequence (DNA): TGTGCCAGCAGTCGCCAGGCGAACACCGGGGAGCTGTTTTTT. Translating gives CASSRQANTGELFF.